Listed here is a single T cell receptor beta chain. The V segment lost 3 bases and the J segment 5 bases; nucleotides outside the gene matches: 7. The CDR3 is 16 amino acids. CDR1 is MRHNA, CDR2 SNTAGT, per germline. The sample comes from a study of PD-L1 blockade in urothelial cancer. Across the study: Males with bladder-origin urothelial cancer made up about 90% of the 29 patients. Reported median T cell count for blood samples was more than 140,000.

Repertoires were generated with immunoSEQ multiplex PCR, while TCRdb's copy carries only in-frame clones and drops some. The sample has 68,000 or so clones, around 81% seen once. The time point here: pretreatment peripheral blood. It was locally advanced or metastatic urothelial carcinoma that patients had. The V gene is TRBV6-4, the J gene TRBJ2-2; 9 bases agree with TRBD2. This TCR came from a man between 65 and 79 years old with urothelial cancer. Sequencing used PBMCs, obtained around atezolizumab (anti-PD-L1) treatment. The CDR3 sequence: CASSEGSGSGTGELFF. The CDR3 DNA reads TGTGCCAGCAGTGAAGGTAGCGGGAGTGGAACCGGGGAGCTGTTTTTT.